The text below deals with one TCR beta chain. The data belong to a study of blood T cell repertoires in COVID-19. This table comes from immunoSEQ multiplex PCR, and its TCRdb copy is limited to in-frame clones, with some not included. The sample comprises 300,000 or so clones, about 87% of which are singletons, and approximately 3.3% rests with the top ten. The clonotype was recovered from a woman aged 40 to 50 with acute or convalescent COVID-19. Material for sequencing was peripheral blood.

The CDR3 spells CASRDGPGGNGYTF. CDR3 sequence (DNA): TGTGCCAGCAGGGACGGCCCAGGGGGGAATGGCTACACCTTC. The chain joins TRBV27 to TRBJ1-2, with TRBD1 identical over 7 bases. The CDR3 has 14 residues. With 6 bases clipped from V and 6 bases from J, the junction kept 10 bases outside the gene matches. Per the germline V gene, CDR1 is MNHEY and CDR2 is SMNVEV (reference sequence).